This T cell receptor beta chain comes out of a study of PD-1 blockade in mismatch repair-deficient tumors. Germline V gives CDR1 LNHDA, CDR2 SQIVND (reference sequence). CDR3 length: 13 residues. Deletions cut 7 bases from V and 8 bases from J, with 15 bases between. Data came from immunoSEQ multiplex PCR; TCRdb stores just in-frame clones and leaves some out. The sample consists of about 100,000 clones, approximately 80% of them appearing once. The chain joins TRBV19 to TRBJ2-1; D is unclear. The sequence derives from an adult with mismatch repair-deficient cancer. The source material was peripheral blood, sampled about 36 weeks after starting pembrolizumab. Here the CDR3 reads CASTPRSADEQFF. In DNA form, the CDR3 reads TGTGCCAGTACCCCCCGCAGCGCAGATGAGCAGTTCTTC.